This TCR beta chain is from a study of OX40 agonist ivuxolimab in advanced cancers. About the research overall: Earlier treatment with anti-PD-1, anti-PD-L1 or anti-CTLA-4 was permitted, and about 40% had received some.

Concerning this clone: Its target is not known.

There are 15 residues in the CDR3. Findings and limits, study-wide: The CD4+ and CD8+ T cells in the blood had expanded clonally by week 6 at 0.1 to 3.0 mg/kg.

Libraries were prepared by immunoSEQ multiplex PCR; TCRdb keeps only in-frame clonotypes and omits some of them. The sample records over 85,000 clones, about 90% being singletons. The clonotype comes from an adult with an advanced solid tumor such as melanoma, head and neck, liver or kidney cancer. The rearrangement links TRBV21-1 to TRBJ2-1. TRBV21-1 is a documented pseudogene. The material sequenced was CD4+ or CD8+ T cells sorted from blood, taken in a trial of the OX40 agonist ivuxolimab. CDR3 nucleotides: TGTGCCAGCTGCCGGGCGACCAGGACCTACAATGAGCAGTTCTTC. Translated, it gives CASCRATRTYNEQFF.